The rows below give T cell receptor beta chains drawn from one sample of a study of sequential checkpoint blockade in melanoma. Profiling relied on immunoSEQ multiplex PCR, and the TCRdb table lists in-frame clones only, not all of them. The sample yields some 9,600 clones, nearly 25% seen once. The sequencing here drew on tumor tissue (inferred from file names), taken from a patient given nivolumab and ipilimumab in sequence. Source of these receptors: a human donor with melanoma. The conserved cysteine and the conserved F or W are not part of the CDR3 here. A clone size is listed for some rows: how often the clone was seen (once, few, many), or a class if it is expanded.

V gene	J gene	clone size	CDR3 protein
TRBV19	TRBJ1-2	once	ASIQGGAGDYGYT
TRBV18	TRBJ1-4	few	ASSPPNSEPNEKLF
TRBV5-1	TRBJ1-3	few	ASSLGQGSFAGGNTIY
TRBV19	TRBJ2-1	medium-sized	ASSRTGGSYNEQF
TRBV18	TRBJ2-7	few	ASSPGTGAYEQY
TRBV28	TRBJ2-3	-	ASSPSGTRDTQY
TRBV28	TRBJ2-7	-	ASSRPGRQAYEQY
TRBV19	TRBJ1-1	large	ASSIGSHTEAF
TRBV11-3	TRBJ2-1	many	ASSLGAGGWRNEQF
TRBV12-2	TRBJ2-7	few	ASRLEIWTGGSYEQY
TRBV6-8	TRBJ2-5	-	ASSYSIMKTQY
TRBV18	TRBJ1-2	medium-sized	ASSPRTASGYT
TRBV15	TRBJ2-6	few	ATSRGGYGANVLT
TRBV5-1	TRBJ1-1	-	ASSLASAANTEAF
TRBV19	TRBJ1-1	-	ASSIVREKEAF
TRBV5-1	TRBJ1-2	-	ASSSGAQVGGYT
TRBV5-1	TRBJ2-2	large	ASSLAQAYTGELF
TRBV10-2	TRBJ2-7	once	ASSSSGAFSEQY
TRBV11-3	TRBJ2-5	few	ASSLDGGQGAQY
TRBV6-8	TRBJ2-1	-	ASSSHSGPKNEQF
TRBV9	TRBJ1-3	few	ASSVGLSGNTIY
TRBV6-8	TRBJ1-2	few	ASSPQVTGSYGYT
TRBV19	TRBJ2-5	-	ASSRSLQETQY
TRBV30	TRBJ2-7	few	AWSPSYYEQY
TRBV11-3	TRBJ1-3	-	ASSLEGAVHSGNTIY
TRBV6-8	TRBJ2-7	-	AISRDSSYEQY
TRBV11-3	TRBJ1-1	medium-sized	ASSLDVDGATGGYTEAF
TRBV30	TRBJ2-7	few	AWSRAMGEQY
TRBV6-8	TRBJ2-6	many	ASSPGVGANVLT
TRBV6-8	TRBJ2-7	medium-sized	ASSLIMTSGKNEQY
TRBV25-1	TRBJ1-4	-	ASKKGSEKLF
TRBV11-3	TRBJ2-3	-	ASSLGSILALADTQY
TRBV30	TRBJ1-2	medium-sized	AWNPRDREYGYT
TRBV9	TRBJ2-1	few	ASSVDGTTPEQF
TRBV18	TRBJ2-7	-	ASSSGTGDYEQY
TRBV18	TRBJ2-7	few	ASSPDTYEQY
TRBV9	TRBJ2-5	-	ASSESPTRRETQY
TRBV23-1	TRBJ2-7	few	ASSTWTGHEQY
TRBV19	TRBJ2-2	-	ASNPSQSGSRGDTGELF
TRBV5-1	TRBJ2-1	-	ASSLAQKAGEQF